The clone carrying this T cell receptor (beta chain) was seen more than once but under ten times. This sample stems from a study of identical twins. Deletions cut 4 bases from V and 3 bases from J, with 11 bases between. Looked up from germline, CDR1 is SGHRS and CDR2 is YFSETQ. The CDR3 is 13 amino acids. One entry per CDR3 protein, called by TCRdb with MiXCR from the 5' RACE reads. The table has 500,000 to 600,000 distinct CDR3 sequences, roughly a fifth seen once. These data were also reused for a study on T cells expressing NK-cell markers.

This chain connects TRBV5-1 to TRBJ2-7; D is unresolved. This receptor was obtained from a woman between 18 and 30 years old in good health. The material sequenced was CD4+ T cells sorted from blood. CDR3 nucleotide sequence: TGCGCCAGCAGCCAAAGACTCAACTACGAGCAGTACTTC. Translating it yields CASSQRLNYEQYF. The full variable domain, in which reference TRBV5-1 and TRBJ2-7 provide the parts outside the CDR3, is KAGVTQTPRYLIKTRGQQVTLSCSPISGHRSVSWYQQTPGQGLQFLFEYFSETQRNKGNFPGRFSGRQFSNSRSEMNVSTLELGDSALYLCASSQRLNYEQYFGPGTRLTVT.